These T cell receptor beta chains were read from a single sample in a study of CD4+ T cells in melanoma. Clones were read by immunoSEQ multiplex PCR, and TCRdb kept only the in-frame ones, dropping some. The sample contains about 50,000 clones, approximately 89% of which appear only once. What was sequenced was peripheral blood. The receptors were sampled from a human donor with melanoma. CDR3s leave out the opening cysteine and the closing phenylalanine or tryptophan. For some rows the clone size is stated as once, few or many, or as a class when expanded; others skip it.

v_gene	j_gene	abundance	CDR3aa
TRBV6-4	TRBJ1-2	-	ASRTDRGPYGYT
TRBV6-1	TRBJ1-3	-	ASSTPVGSGNTIY
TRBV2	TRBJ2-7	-	ASRRVPSSYEQY
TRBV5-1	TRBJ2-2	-	ASSLGQVVGELF
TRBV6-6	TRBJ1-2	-	ASSPQEANYGYT
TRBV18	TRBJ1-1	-	ASSGRPGTLNTEAF
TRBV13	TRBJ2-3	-	ASSLGATDTQY
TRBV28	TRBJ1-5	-	ASSLGGGAPQPQH
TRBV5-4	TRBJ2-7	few	ASSPSGGSYEQY
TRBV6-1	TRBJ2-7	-	ASIGTGPHEQY
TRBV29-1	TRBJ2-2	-	SVEDSLGGPNTGELF
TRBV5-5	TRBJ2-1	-	ASSLGAGALYNEQF
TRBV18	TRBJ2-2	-	ASSPIQRGDGELF
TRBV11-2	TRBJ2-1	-	ASSLDRASGAYNEQF
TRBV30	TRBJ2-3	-	AWTASGTDTQY
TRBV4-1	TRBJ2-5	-	ASSQGEAGGWGETQY
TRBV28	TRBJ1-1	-	ASRASLRGDTRTEAF
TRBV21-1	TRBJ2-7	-	ASSKTGEQY
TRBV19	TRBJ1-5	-	ASSMWDSDQPQH
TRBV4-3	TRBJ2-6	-	ASSLRVQQSGANVLT
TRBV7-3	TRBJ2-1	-	ASSYTSGTIYNEQF
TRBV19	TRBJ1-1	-	ATTLGANTEAF
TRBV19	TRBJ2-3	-	ASSTPREGKLQY
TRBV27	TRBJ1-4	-	ASSLWTNEKLF
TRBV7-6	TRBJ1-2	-	ASSPWLGTNNYGYT
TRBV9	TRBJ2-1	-	ASSVAGWDNEQF
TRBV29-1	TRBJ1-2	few	SVALFTGTDYGYT
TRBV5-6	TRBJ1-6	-	ASSSPGDGFGSPLH
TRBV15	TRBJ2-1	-	ATSRDRAGGYNEQF
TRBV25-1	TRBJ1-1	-	ASSESFTNTEAF
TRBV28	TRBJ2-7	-	ASSSGGRYEQY
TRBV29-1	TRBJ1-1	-	SVSGDTRSEAF
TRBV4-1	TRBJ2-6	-	ASSLRYLRPGQGRAGANVLT
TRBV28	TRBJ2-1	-	ASSHSQESLYNEQF
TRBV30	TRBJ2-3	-	AWNRDTDTQY
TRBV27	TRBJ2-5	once	ASSFSGLGETQY
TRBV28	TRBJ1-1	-	ASGSTEAF
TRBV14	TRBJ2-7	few	ASSRLAGNEQY
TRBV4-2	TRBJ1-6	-	ASSQDPTGLGSPLH
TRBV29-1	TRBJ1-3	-	SVEDWRRNTIY
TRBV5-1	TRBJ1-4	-	ASSRATNEKLF
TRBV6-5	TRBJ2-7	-	ASSYMRAPSYEQY
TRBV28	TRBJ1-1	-	ASSPYRDRLTEAF
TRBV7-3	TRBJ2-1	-	ASSQTSGLYNEQF
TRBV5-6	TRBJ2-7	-	ASSLLAYGYEQY
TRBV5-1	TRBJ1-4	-	ASSTLTGDEKLF
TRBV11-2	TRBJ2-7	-	ASSRGQGAYEQY
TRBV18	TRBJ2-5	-	ASSPAGGETQY
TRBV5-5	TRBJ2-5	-	ASSPRGGLAGSQETQY
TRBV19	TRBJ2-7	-	ASSPPPGDEQY
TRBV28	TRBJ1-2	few	ASSPSRRVYGYT
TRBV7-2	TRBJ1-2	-	ASSPPRYYGYT
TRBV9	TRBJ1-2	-	ASSGIGTGTNYGYT